Listed below are T cell receptor beta chains from one sample, sequenced in a study of human T cells and chemical hapten exposure. TCRdb reprocessed the RACE reads via MiXCR and lists one record per CDR3 protein. The data show 75,000 to 100,000 distinct CDR3 sequences, about 11% seen once. The specimen comprised whole blood, sampled in connection with sensitization to the hapten diphenylcyclopropenone (DPC). These receptors all come from a man aged 35 to 55 with alopecia areata. Some clones in this sample may be carry-over from other donors' samples. The CDR3 runs from the conserved cysteine through the conserved F or W.

>TRBV29-1|TRBJ1-1
CSAGQENTEAFF
>TRBV19|TRBJ2-2
CASMRYTGELFF
>TRBV5-1|TRBJ1-1
CASSLFLGPSTEAFF
>TRBV20-1|TRBJ1-1
CSARVQGGGTEAFF
>TRBV5-1|TRBJ1-1
CASSLGASDTEAFF
>TRBV12-3/TRBV12-4|TRBJ2-1
CASRTTSGRALGNNEQFF
>TRBV27|TRBJ2-3
CASSPDWGFTDTQYF
>TRBV7-9|TRBJ2-5
CASPTGTGGLETQYF
>TRBV5-1|TRBJ2-3
CASSFQGGADTQYF
>TRBV9|TRBJ2-3
CASSANLAGGRTDTQYF
>TRBV6-6|TRBJ2-3
CASSPSGSLRDTQYF
>TRBV7-9|TRBJ2-1
CASRWSSGDNEQFF
>TRBV7-2|TRBJ2-3
CASSLARFWDLGTQYF
>TRBV7-8|TRBJ2-3
CASSAVRLAWPDTQYF
>TRBV6-5|TRBJ2-3
CASSKRGGDTQYF